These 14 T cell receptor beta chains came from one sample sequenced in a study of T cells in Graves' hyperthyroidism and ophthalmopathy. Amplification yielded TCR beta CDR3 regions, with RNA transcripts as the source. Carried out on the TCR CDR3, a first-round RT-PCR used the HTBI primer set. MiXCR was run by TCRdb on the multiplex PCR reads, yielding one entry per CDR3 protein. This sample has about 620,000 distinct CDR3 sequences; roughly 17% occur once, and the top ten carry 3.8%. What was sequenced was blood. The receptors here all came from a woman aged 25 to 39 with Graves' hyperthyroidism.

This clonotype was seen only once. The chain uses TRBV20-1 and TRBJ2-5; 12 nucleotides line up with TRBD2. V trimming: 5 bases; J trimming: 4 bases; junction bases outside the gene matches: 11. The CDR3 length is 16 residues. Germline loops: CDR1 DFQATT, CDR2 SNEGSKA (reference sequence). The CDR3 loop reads CSARAALTSGRETQYF. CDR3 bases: TGCAGTGCTCGCGCCGCCTTGACTAGCGGGAGAGAGACCCAGTACTTC.

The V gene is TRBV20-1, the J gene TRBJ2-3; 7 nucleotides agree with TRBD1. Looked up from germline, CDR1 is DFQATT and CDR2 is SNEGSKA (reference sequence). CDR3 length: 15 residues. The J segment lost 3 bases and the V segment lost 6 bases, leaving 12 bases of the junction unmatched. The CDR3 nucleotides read TGCAGTGCCCCCGGGCAGGGGGAGAGGACAGATACGCAGTATTTT. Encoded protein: CSAPGQGERTDTQYF.

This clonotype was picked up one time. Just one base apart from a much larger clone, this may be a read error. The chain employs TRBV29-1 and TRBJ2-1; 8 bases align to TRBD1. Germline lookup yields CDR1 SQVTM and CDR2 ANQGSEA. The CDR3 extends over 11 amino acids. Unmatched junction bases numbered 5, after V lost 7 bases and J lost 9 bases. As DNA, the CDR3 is TGCAGCGCCCGGACAGGGCTTGAGCAGTTCTTC. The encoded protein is CSARTGLEQFF.

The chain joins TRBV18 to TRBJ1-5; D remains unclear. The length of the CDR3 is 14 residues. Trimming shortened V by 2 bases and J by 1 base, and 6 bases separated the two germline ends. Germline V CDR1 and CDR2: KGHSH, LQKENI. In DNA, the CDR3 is TGTGCCAGCTCACCATTAGCCAGCAATCAGCCCCAGCATTTT. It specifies CASSPLASNQPQHF.

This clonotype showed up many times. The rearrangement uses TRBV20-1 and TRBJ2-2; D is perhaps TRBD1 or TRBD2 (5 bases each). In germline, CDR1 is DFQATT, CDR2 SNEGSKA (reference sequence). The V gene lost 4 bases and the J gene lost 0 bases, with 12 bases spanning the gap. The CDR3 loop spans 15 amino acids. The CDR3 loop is CSANLGESNTGELFF. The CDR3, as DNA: TGCAGTGCTAACTTGGGGGAGTCGAACACCGGGGAGCTGTTTTTT.

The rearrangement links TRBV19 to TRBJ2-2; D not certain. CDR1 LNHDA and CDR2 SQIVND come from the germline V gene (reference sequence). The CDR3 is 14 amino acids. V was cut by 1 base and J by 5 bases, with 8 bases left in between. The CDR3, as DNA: TGTGCCAGTAGTATAGGGTGGCAAACCGGGGAGCTGTTTTTT. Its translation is CASSIGWQTGELFF.

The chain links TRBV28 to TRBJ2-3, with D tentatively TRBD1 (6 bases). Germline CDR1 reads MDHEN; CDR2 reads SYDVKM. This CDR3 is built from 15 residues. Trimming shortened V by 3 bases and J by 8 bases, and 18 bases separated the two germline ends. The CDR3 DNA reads TGTGCCAGCAGTTTTGTCTCCCCTTCAGGGGTTACGCAGTATTTT. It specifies CASSFVSPSGVTQYF.

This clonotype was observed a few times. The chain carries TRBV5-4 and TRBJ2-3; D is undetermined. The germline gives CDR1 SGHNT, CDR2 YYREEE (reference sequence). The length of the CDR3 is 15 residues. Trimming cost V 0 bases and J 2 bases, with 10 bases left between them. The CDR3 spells CASSLERRITDTQYF. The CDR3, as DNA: TGTGCCAGCAGCTTGGAACGACGTATCACAGATACGCAGTATTTT.

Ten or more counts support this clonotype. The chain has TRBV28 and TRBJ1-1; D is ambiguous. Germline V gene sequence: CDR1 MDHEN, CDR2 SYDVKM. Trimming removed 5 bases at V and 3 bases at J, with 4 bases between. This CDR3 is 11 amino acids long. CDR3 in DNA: TGTGCCAGCAGTGGATACACTGAAGCTTTCTTT. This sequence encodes CASSGYTEAFF.

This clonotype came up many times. CDR3 in amino acids: CPGTGGKDTEAFF. The DNA of the CDR3 is TGCCCGGGGACAGGGGGCAAGGACACTGAAGCTTTCTTT. The rearrangement joins TRBV29-1 to TRBJ1-1, with 12 bases matching TRBD1. This CDR3 has 13 residues. Germline V CDR1 and CDR2: SQVTM, ANQGSEA.

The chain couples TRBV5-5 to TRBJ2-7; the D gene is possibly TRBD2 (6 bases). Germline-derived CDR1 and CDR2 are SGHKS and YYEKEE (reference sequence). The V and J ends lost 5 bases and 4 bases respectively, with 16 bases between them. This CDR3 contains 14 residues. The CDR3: CASSPAGRIYEQYF. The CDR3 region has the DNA TGTGCCAGCAGTCCCGCAGGGAGGATATACGAGCAGTACTTC. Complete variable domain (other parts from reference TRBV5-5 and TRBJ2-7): DAGVTQSPTHLIKTRGQQVTLRCSPISGHKSVSWYQQVLGQGPQFIFQYYEKEERGRGNFPDRFSARQFPNYSSELNVNALLLGDSALYLCASSPAGRIYEQYFGPGTRLTVT.

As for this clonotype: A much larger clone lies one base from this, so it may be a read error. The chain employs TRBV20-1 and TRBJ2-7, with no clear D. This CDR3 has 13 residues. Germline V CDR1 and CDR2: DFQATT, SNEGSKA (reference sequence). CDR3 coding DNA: TGCATTGCTAGAGACCGCAGAAACTACGAGCAGTACTTC. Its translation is CIARDRRNYEQYF.

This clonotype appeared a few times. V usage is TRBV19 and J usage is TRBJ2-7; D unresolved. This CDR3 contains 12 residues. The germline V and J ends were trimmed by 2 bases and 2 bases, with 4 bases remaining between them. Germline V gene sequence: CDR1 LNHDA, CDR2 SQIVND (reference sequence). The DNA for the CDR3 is TGTGCCAGTAGTATAAGCCCCTACGAGCAGTACTTC. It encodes CASSISPYEQYF.

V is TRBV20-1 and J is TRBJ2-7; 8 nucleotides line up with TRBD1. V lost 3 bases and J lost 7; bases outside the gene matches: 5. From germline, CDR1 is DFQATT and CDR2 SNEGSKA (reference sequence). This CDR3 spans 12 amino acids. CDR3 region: CSASQGAGEQYF. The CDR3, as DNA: TGCAGTGCTAGTCAGGGGGCCGGAGAGCAGTACTTC.